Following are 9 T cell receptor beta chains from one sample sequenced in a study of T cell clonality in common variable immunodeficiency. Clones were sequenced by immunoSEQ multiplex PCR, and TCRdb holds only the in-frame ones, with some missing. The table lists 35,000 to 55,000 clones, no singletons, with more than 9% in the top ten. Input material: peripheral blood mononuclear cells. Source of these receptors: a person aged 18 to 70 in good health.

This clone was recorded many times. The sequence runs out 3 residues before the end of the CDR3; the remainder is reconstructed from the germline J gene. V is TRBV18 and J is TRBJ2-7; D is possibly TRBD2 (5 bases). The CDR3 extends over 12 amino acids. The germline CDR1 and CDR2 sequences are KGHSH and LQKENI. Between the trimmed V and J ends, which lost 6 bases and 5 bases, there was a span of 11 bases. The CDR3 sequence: CASSLNGDEQYF. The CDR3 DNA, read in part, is TGTGCCAGCTCCCTAAACGGGGACGAG.

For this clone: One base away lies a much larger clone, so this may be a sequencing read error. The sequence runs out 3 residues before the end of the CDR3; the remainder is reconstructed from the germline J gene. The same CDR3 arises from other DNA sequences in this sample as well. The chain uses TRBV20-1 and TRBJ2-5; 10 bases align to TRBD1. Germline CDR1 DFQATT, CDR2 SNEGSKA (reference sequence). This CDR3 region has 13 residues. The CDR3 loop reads CSAGQGVRETQYF. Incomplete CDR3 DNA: TGCAGTGCTGGACAGGGGGTCCGAGAAACC.

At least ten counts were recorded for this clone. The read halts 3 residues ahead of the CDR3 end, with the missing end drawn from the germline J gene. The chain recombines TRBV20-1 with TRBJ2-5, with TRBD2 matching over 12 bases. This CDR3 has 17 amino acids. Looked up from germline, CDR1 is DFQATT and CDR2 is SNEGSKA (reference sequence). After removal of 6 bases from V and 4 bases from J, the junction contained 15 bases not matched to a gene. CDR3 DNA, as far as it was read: TGCAGTGCAAACCCATGGCTAGCGGGAGGGCTTGGAGAGACC. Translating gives CSANPWLAGGLGET. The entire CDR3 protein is CSANPWLAGGLGETQYF.

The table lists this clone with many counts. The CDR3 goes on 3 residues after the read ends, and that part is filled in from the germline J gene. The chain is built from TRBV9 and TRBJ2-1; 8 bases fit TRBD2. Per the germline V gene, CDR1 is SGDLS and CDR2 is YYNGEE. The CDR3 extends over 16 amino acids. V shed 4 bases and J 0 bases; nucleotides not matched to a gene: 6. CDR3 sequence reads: CASSPSGGASYNEQFF. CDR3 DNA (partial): TGTGCCAGCAGCCCCTCCGGGGGGGCCTCCTACAATGAG.

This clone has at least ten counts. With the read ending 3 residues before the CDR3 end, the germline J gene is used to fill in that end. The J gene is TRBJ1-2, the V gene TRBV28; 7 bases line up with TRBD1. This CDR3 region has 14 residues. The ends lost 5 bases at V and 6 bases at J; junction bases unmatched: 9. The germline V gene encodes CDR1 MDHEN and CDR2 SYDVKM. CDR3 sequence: CASSPTGDRDGYTF. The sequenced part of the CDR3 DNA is TGTGCCAGCAGTCCAACAGGGGATCGGGATGGC.

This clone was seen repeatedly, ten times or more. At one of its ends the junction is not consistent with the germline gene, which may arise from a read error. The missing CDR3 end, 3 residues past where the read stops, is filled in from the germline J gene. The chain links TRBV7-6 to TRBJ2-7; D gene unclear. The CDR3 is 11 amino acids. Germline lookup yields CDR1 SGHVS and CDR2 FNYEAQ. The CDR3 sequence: CASSLSSEQYF. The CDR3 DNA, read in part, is TGTGCCAGCAGCTTATCCTCCGAG.

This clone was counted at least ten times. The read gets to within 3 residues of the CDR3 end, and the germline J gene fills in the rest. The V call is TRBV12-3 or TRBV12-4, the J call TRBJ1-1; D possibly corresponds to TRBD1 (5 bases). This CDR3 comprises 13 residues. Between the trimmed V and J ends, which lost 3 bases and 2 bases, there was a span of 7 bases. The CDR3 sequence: CASSFDSNTEAFF. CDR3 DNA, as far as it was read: TGTGCCAGCAGTTTTGACAGTAACACTGAA.

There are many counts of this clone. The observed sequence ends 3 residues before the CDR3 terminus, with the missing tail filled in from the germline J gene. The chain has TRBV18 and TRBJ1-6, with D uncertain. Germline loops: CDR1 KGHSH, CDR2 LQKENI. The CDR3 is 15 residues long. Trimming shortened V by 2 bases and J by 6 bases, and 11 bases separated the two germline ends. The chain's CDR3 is CASSPGQTPNSPLHF. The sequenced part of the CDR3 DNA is TGTGCCAGCTCACCAGGTCAGACACCTAATTCACCC.

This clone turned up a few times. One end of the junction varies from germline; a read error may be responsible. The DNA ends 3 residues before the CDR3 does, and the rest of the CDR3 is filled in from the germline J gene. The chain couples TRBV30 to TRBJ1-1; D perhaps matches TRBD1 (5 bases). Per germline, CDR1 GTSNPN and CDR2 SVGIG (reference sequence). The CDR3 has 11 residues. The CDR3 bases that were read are TGTGCCGGGAGTGTGTGGGGCAGG. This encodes CAGSVWGR. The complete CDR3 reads CAGSVWGRAFF.